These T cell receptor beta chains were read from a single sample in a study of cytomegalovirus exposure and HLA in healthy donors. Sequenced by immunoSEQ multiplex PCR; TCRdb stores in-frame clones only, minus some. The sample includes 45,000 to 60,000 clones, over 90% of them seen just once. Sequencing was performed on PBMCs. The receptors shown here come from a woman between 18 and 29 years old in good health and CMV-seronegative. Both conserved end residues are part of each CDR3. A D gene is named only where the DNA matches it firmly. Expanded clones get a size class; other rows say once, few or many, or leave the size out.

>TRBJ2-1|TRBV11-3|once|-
TGTGCCAGCAGCTTCTCCTGGGGGGTTTGGCAGTTCTTC
CASSFSWGVWQFF
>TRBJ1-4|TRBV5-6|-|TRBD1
TGTGCCAGCAGCCGGGAGGGGACAGGGGTTGAAAAACTGTTTTTT
CASSREGTGVEKLFF
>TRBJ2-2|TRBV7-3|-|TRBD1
TGTGCCAGCAGCCCCGGACAGGGCCACAGGGAGCTGTTTTTT
CASSPGQGHRELFF
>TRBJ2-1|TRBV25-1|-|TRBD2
TGTGCCAGCAGTTCCCGACTAGCGGGAGGGCCTTTCGACAATGAGCAGTTCTTC
CASSSRLAGGPFDNEQFF
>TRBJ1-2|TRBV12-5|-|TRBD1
TGTGCTAGTGGTTCCCCCCAGGGCCCAAAGACAGGGGCCCTGGGGGGCTACACCTTC
CASGSPQGPKTGALGGYTF
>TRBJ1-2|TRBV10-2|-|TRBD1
TGCGCCAGCAGTGAGTGGACAGGGGGTTTCGGCTATGGCTACACCTTC
CASSEWTGGFGYGYTF
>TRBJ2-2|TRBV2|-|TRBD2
TGTGCCAGCACCCCAGGGGCTAGCGGGGGCCCTAGGCCCGGGGAGCTGTTTTTT
CASTPGASGGPRPGELFF
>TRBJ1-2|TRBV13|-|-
TGTGCCAGCAGTTTAGCTCAGGGGAACTATGGCTACACCTTC
CASSLAQGNYGYTF
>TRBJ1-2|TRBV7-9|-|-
TGTGCCAGCAGCCCAGAGGAGGTCGGCTACACCTTC
CASSPEEVGYTF
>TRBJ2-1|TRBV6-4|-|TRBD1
TGTGCCAGCAGTGACTCCCGGACAGGGGGGAATGAGCAGTTCTTC
CASSDSRTGGNEQFF
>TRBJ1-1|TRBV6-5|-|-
TGTGCCAGCAAATTTACAGGGCCTGGGGGCACTGAAGCTTTCTTT
CASKFTGPGGTEAFF
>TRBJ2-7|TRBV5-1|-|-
TGCGCCAGCAGCTCTGGTCGTCACATCTCCTACGAGCAGTACTTC
CASSSGRHISYEQYF
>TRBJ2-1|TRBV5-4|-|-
TGTGCCAGCAGCTTCGAACCGAGCTCCTACAATGAGCAGTTCTTC
CASSFEPSSYNEQFF
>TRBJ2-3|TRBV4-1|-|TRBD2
TGCGCCAGCAGCGTTCGGACTAGCGGGAACACAGATACGCAGTATTTT
CASSVRTSGNTDTQYF
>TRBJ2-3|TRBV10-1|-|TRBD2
TGCGCCAGCAGTGCGGCTCCGGGAGGTACGCAGTATTTT
CASSAAPGGTQYF
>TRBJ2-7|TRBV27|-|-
TGTGCCAGCAGGAAGGCGGCCGACGAGCAGTACTTC
CASRKAADEQYF
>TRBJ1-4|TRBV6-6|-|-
TGTGCCAGCAGTTACACCCGGCTCCGCCAGGGAAAACTGTTTTTT
CASSYTRLRQGKLFF
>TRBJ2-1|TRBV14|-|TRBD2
TGTGCCAGCAGCCATCCGGGCGGGAGAACATACAATGAGCAGTTCTTC
CASSHPGGRTYNEQFF
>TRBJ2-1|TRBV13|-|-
TGTGCCAGCAGCTTAGGCGGGAGAAACAATGAGCAGTTCTTC
CASSLGGRNNEQFF
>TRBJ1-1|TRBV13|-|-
TGTGCCAGCATTCTACTCGGGGGGAACACTGAAGCTTTCTTT
CASILLGGNTEAFF
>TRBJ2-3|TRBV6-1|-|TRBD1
TGTGCCAGCAGTGGAATCCGGGACAGGGGCCTCTATACGCAGTATTTT
CASSGIRDRGLYTQYF
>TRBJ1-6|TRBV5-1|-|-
TGCGCCAGCAGCTTGGGGCCCACAAGCTCCTATAATTCACCCCTCCACTTT
CASSLGPTSSYNSPLHF
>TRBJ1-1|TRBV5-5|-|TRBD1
TGTGCCAGCAGCTTGGGGCCACAGGGGGCGGTTGAAGCTTTCTTT
CASSLGPQGAVEAFF
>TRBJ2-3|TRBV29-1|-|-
TGCAGCGTTTCATCGGCATCACAGGCAGATACGCAGTATTTT
CSVSSASQADTQYF
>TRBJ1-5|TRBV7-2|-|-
TGTGCCAGCAGCACCTGGGGCCGGAATCAGCCCCAGCATTTT
CASSTWGRNQPQHF
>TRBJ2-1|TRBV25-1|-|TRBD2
TGTGCCAGCTCCCAACTAGCGGTCAGGAATGAGCAGTTCTTC
CASSQLAVRNEQFF
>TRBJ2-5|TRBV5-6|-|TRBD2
TGTGCCAGCAGCTGGGGCGGGAGAGGCCAAGAGACCCAGTACTTC
CASSWGGRGQETQYF
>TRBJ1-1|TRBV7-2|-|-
TGTGCCAGCAGCTCACGGACAGAATCTGAAGCTTTCTTT
CASSSRTESEAFF
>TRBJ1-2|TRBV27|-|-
TGTGCCAGCAGTTCTCGGGGGGGGAATGGCTACACCTTC
CASSSRGGNGYTF
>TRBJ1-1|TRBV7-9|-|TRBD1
TGTGCCAGCAGCTTAGTATATGGGCTTGGACAGGGTAGGACTGAAGCTTTCTTT
CASSLVYGLGQGRTEAFF
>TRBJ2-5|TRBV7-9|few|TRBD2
TGTGCCAGCAGCTTTTTAGCGGGAGGGCAAGAGACCCAGTACTTC
CASSFLAGGQETQYF
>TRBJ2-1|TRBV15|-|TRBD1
TGTGCCACCAGCAGGACAGGGGGCTACCACAATGAGCAGTTCTTC
CATSRTGGYHNEQFF
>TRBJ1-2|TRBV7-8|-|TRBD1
TGTGCCAGCAGCTTGGCAGGGGGGAAATGGTATGGCTACACCTTC
CASSLAGGKWYGYTF
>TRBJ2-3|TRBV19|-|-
TGTGCCAGTAGTATAAACCTAGGTTCGCAGTATTTT
CASSINLGSQYF
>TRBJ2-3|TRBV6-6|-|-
TGTGCCAGCAGCCCCGTGAGGGCGGGAAGCACAGATACGCAGTATTTT
CASSPVRAGSTDTQYF
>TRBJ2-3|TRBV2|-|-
TGTGCCAGCAGAACAGGGCCCCCAGATACGCAGTATTTT
CASRTGPPDTQYF
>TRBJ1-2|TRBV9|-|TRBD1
TGTGCCAGCAGCGCGTCCGGGACAGGTTACGGCTACACCTTC
CASSASGTGYGYTF
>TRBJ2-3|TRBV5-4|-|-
TGTGCCAGCAGCGGGGAGATCGCAGATACGCAGTATTTT
CASSGEIADTQYF
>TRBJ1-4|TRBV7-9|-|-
TGTGCCAGCAGCTTGGGGGCAGGGGTAAATGAAAAACTGTTTTTT
CASSLGAGVNEKLFF
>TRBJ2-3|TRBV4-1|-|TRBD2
TGCGCCAGCAGCCTTACTACTAGCGCCACAGATACGCAGTATTTT
CASSLTTSATDTQYF
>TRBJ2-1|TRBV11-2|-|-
TGTGCCAGCTTAGCGTCAGGACGGGATGAGCAGTTCTTC
CASLASGRDEQFF
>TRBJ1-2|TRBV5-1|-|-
TGCGCCAGCAGCCACGGGGGGAGGTCGGGCTATGGCTACACCTTC
CASSHGGRSGYGYTF
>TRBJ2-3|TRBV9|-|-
TGTGCCAGCAGCGGCGGGTGGGGCACAGATACGCAGTATTTT
CASSGGWGTDTQYF
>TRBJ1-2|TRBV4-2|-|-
TGTGCCAGCAGCCAAGATAGTTACGGCTACACCTTC
CASSQDSYGYTF
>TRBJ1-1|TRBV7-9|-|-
TGTGCCAGCAGCTTAAAGGTTCCGGGAACTGAAGCTTTCTTT
CASSLKVPGTEAFF
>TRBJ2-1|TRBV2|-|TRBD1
TGTGCCAGCAGGGACAGGGGGAATGAGCAGTTCTTC
CASRDRGNEQFF
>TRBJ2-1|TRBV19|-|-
TGTGCCAGTAGTATTACGGGTAGCTCCTACAATGAGCAGTTCTTC
CASSITGSSYNEQFF
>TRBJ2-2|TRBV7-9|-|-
TGTGCCAGCGACCCCGGATTGACTCGGGAGCTGTTTTTT
CASDPGLTRELFF
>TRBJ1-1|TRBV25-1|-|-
TGTGTCAGCAGTAGCGGATTGAACACTGAAGCTTTCTTT
CVSSSGLNTEAFF
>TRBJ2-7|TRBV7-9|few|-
TGTGCCAGCAGTCGGATCGACACGGCGAGTCGTCTCGAGCAGTACTTC
CASSRIDTASRLEQYF
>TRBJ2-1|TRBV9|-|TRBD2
TGTGCCAGCTTTCCATCTAGCGGGGGGGTCGGTGAGCAGTTCTTC
CASFPSSGGVGEQFF